These 8 T cell receptor beta chains were sequenced from one sample in a study of T cells after yellow fever vaccination. Each CDR3 protein gets one entry after TCRdb re-called the 5' RACE reads with MiXCR. The table records about 330,000 distinct CDR3 sequences, 6.8% of them present only once. Here the sequenced sample was PBMCs, taken more than 35 days after the first yellow fever vaccination. These receptors were taken from a man aged 18-30 years who received the YFV17D yellow fever vaccine.

This clonotype appeared a few times. The chain recombines TRBV6-6 with TRBJ1-2, with D perhaps TRBD1 (5 bases). V was clipped by 10 bases and J by 9 bases, with 21 bases between them. This CDR3 region has 13 residues. Germline V gene data show CDR1 as MNHNY and CDR2 as SVGAGI (reference sequence). In DNA form, the CDR3 reads TGTGCCATCTCAGTAACAGGTGTTGGAAGCTACACCTTC. Translated, it gives CAISVTGVGSYTF.

This clonotype was counted a few times. The chain is built from TRBV2 and TRBJ2-1, with D perhaps matching TRBD2 (6 bases). The V end lost 10 bases, the J end lost 6 bases, and 16 bases lay between the germline ends. Germline V lookup: CDR1 SNHLY, CDR2 FYNNEI. The CDR3 spans 13 residues. The chain's CDR3 is CAIQTSKANEQFF. CDR3 coding DNA: TGTGCCATCCAAACTAGCAAGGCCAATGAGCAGTTCTTC.

This clonotype turned up a few times. The CDR3 DNA reads TGTGCCAGCAGCCGGAATAGCGGGGATACGCAGTATTTT. It yields the protein CASSRNSGDTQYF. The chain recombines TRBV12-3 or TRBV12-4 with TRBJ2-3; 7 nucleotides agree with TRBD2. The CDR3 runs 13 residues. V gave up 6 bases and J gave up 6 bases; unmatched junction bases: 6.

The rearrangement joins TRBV24-1 to TRBJ2-5; 9 positions match TRBD1. CDR1 and CDR2 (germline): KGHDR, SFDVKD. Germline trimming cut 5 bases from V and 4 bases from J; bases unmatched to any gene: 4. This CDR3 comprises 14 residues. The CDR3 here is CATSGTGEGETQYF. CDR3 sequence (DNA): TGTGCCACCAGTGGGACAGGGGAGGGAGAGACCCAGTACTTC.

V is TRBV5-1 and J is TRBJ1-2; D not resolved. The CDR3 length is 14 residues. The germline CDR1 and CDR2 sequences are SGHRS and YFSETQ. The ends were cut back, 1 base at V and 4 bases at J, with 11 bases in the middle. This CDR3 reads CASSLTGEFYGYTF. The CDR3 DNA sequence: TGCGCCAGCAGCTTGACCGGAGAGTTCTATGGCTACACCTTC. The full variable domain, its missing parts supplied by reference TRBV5-1 and TRBJ1-2, is KAGVTQTPRYLIKTRGQQVTLSCSPISGHRSVSWYQQTPGQGLQFLFEYFSETQRNKGNFPGRFSGRQFSNSRSEMNVSTLELGDSALYLCASSLTGEFYGYTFGSGTRLTVV.

This chain joins TRBV7-8 and TRBJ2-2; 8 bases map to TRBD2. Germline V CDR1 and CDR2: SGHVS, FQNEAQ. This CDR3 has 17 amino acids. V was pared by 2 bases and J by 6 bases, with 11 bases of the junction left unmatched. This CDR3 is CASSLFSGGAGSGELFF. The DNA of the CDR3 is TGTGCCAGCAGCTTATTTTCCGGGGGGGCCGGGTCCGGGGAGCTGTTTTTT.

This clonotype was counted at least ten times. The genes are TRBV12-3 or TRBV12-4 and TRBJ2-3, with 8 nucleotides matching TRBD2. The CDR3 sequence is 15 residues long. Germline trimming cut 7 bases from V and 8 bases from J; bases unmatched to any gene: 14. DNA for the CDR3: TGTGCCAGCACCCCGCCGGGAGGGGCCCGGCGTACGCAGTATTTT. Its translation is CASTPPGGARRTQYF.

The chain carries TRBV6-2 or TRBV6-3 and TRBJ2-1, with D possibly matching TRBD2 (7 bases). This CDR3 comprises 12 residues. Trimming left V 5 bases short and J 15 bases short, with 17 bases between. From germline, CDR1 is MNHEY and CDR2 SVGEGT. The CDR3 sequence: CASSRQARGTFF. As DNA, the CDR3 is TGTGCCAGCAGTCGACAGGCGCGGGGGACGTTCTTC.